This record concerns one T cell receptor (beta chain) sequence. Germline-derived CDR1 and CDR2 are SGHRS and YFSETQ. The germline V and J ends were trimmed by 2 bases and 7 bases, with 10 bases remaining between them. CDR3 length: 14 residues. The sample is drawn from a study of blood T cell repertoires in COVID-19. TCRdb's copy holds only in-frame clones and misses some; the assay was immunoSEQ multiplex PCR. The sample yields 250,000 to 350,000 clones, approximately 90% seen once. V gene TRBV5-1 combines with J gene TRBJ1-6, with a tentative D call TRBD1 (6 bases). Source material: peripheral blood. This receptor was obtained from a woman in her 30s with COVID-19, enrolled during active disease. CDR3 sequence reads: CASSFRTENSPLHF. Here the CDR3 DNA reads TGCGCCAGCAGCTTTAGGACAGAGAATTCACCCCTCCACTTT.